The next 31 T cell receptor beta chains were all read from a single sample in a study of shared clonotypes between healthy human individuals. Assay: immunoSEQ multiplex PCR; the TCRdb copy retains only in-frame clones and omits some. The sample carries over a million clones, about 98% recorded once. Sequences were obtained from naive CD4+ T cells sorted from blood. The subset is: CD45RA+ positively selected. The receptors derive from a man aged 25 to 45 in good health.

CDR3 coding DNA: TGCAGCGTTGGGCCTAGCGGGAACTACGAGCAGTACTTC. It is translated as CSVGPSGNYEQYF. The gene calls are TRBV29-1 and TRBJ2-7; the match to TRBD2 covers 9 bases. After removal of 4 bases from V and 3 bases from J, the junction contained 4 bases not matched to a gene. Germline V gene data show CDR1 as SQVTM and CDR2 as ANQGSEA. CDR3 size: 13 residues.

The V gene is TRBV10-3, the J gene TRBJ2-5; D gene ambiguous. This CDR3 region has 12 residues. V was trimmed by 10 bases and J by 3 bases, leaving 12 bases between them. Germline V gene data show CDR1 as ENHRY and CDR2 as SYGVKD. The CDR3 DNA reads TGTGCCACTACCGGGCCAGAAGAGACCCAGTACTTC. It is translated as CATTGPEETQYF.

The V gene is TRBV5-5, the J gene TRBJ2-7; the D gene is possibly TRBD1 (5 bases). Trimming took off 4 bases at V and 4 bases at J, with 21 bases between the two ends. Germline loops: CDR1 SGHKS, CDR2 YYEKEE (reference sequence). This CDR3 is 16 amino acids long. The CDR3 loop reads CASSRSGTGFSYEQYF. The CDR3 nucleotides are TGTGCCAGCAGCAGGTCCGGCACAGGTTTTTCTTACGAGCAGTACTTC.

This rearrangement joins TRBV5-1 to TRBJ2-7; perhaps TRBD1 as D (6 bases). The CDR3 spans 18 residues. From germline, CDR1 is SGHRS and CDR2 YFSETQ. V lost 0 bases, J lost 0 bases, and 19 bases lay in between. This CDR3 is CASSLAGTFGQSSYEQYF. The CDR3 DNA is TGCGCCAGCAGCTTGGCGGGAACATTCGGACAGAGCTCCTACGAGCAGTACTTC.

This rearrangement joins TRBV9 to TRBJ2-3; the D gene is possibly TRBD2 (6 bases). This CDR3 is built from 16 residues. CDR1 is SGDLS and CDR2 is YYNGEE in the germline V gene. The V end lost 1 base, the J end lost 1 base, and 13 bases lay between the germline ends. The CDR3: CASSVTPQRGTDTQYF. The CDR3 coding sequence is TGTGCCAGCAGCGTAACGCCTCAGCGGGGCACAGATACGCAGTATTTT.

The chain is built from TRBV28 and TRBJ2-2; 7 bases are shared with TRBD1. Germline V CDR1 and CDR2: MDHEN, SYDVKM. The CDR3 has 16 residues. V lost 5 bases and J lost 0; bases outside the gene matches: 6. For the CDR3, the DNA is TGTGCCAGCAGTGACAACAGGGGACCGAACACCGGGGAGCTGTTTTTT. Its translation is CASSDNRGPNTGELFF.

This rearrangement joins TRBV9 to TRBJ1-2; D is undetermined. The germline V gene has CDR1 SGDLS and CDR2 YYNGEE. The CDR3 length is 12 residues. V shed 3 bases and J shed 7 bases, with 10 bases lying between them. CDR3 bases: TGTGCCAGCAGCGCTCCGTCTTTTGGCTACACCTTC. Translation gives CASSAPSFGYTF.

The genes are TRBV14 and TRBJ2-7; D is uncertain. The germline CDR1 and CDR2 sequences are SGHDN and FVKESK. CDR3 length: 11 residues. V lost 8 bases and J 5 bases, leaving 10 bases between the germline ends. The CDR3 reads CASSQSNEQYF. DNA of the CDR3: TGTGCCAGCTCCCAGAGCAACGAGCAGTACTTC.

V and J are TRBV7-9 and TRBJ1-4; 11 nucleotides line up with TRBD1. The germline V gene encodes CDR1 SEHNR and CDR2 FQNEAQ (reference sequence). Trimming at V came to 5 bases and at J to 7 bases, leaving 3 bases not matched to a gene. CDR3 length: 14 residues. This CDR3 reads CASSAGTGGEKLFF. In DNA, the CDR3 is TGTGCCAGCAGCGCCGGGACAGGGGGTGAAAAACTGTTTTTT. The full variable domain, its missing parts supplied by reference TRBV7-9 and TRBJ1-4, is DTGVSQNPRHKITKRGQNVTFRCDPISEHNRLYWYRQTLGQGPEFLTYFQNEAQLEKSRLLSDRFSAERPKGSFSTLEIQRTEQGDSAMYLCASSAGTGGEKLFFGSGTQLSVL.

The chain combines TRBV6-1 with TRBJ2-7, with TRBD1 matching 8 bases. Germline V lookup: CDR1 MNHNS, CDR2 SASEGT. CDR3 length: 13 residues. Trimming removed 6 bases from V and 4 bases from J; junction bases left unmatched: 5. CDR3 bases: TGTGCCAGCAGGCAGGGGGCCGAATACGAGCAGTACTTC. It specifies CASRQGAEYEQYF.

The V and J genes are TRBV11-2 and TRBJ1-4; D gene ambiguous. Germline CDR1 reads SGHAT; CDR2 reads FQNNGV. The V and J ends lost 1 base and 0 bases respectively, with 6 bases between them. The CDR3 extends over 15 amino acids. CDR3 sequence (DNA): TGTGCCAGCAGCTTAGTCTACCCAACTAATGAAAAACTGTTTTTT. This gives the protein CASSLVYPTNEKLFF.

The chain uses TRBV4-2 and TRBJ2-7; 7 nucleotides line up with TRBD1. The J segment lost 5 bases and the V segment lost 5 bases, leaving 9 bases of the junction unmatched. The CDR3 loop spans 14 amino acids. Germline values: CDR1 LGHNA, CDR2 YNFKEQ. The CDR3 region has the DNA TGTGCCAGCAGCAGAGGGACAGAGAGAGACGAGCAGTACTTC. It encodes CASSRGTERDEQYF.

The V call is TRBV28, the J call TRBJ2-7, with 8 positions matching TRBD2. With 6 bases clipped from V and 0 bases from J, the junction kept 7 bases outside the gene matches. CDR3 length: 15 amino acids. Germline assignment: CDR1 MDHEN and CDR2 SYDVKM. CDR3 in amino acids: CASRALGTSSYEQYF. The CDR3 DNA reads TGTGCCAGCAGAGCCCTCGGGACTAGCTCCTACGAGCAGTACTTC.

The rearrangement uses TRBV18 and TRBJ2-7; the match to TRBD2 covers 14 bases. CDR3 length: 17 residues. V lost 4 bases and J lost 4; bases outside the gene matches: 9. CDR1 is KGHSH and CDR2 is LQKENI in the germline V gene. CDR3 coding DNA: TGTGCCAGCTCACTAACCGGGACTAGCGGGAGTGGTTACGAGCAGTACTTC. Translated, it gives CASSLTGTSGSGYEQYF.

V gene TRBV5-1 combines with J gene TRBJ2-3; 7 positions match TRBD1. This CDR3 is built from 18 residues. J was trimmed by 0 bases and V by 4 bases; bases with no gene match: 14. Germline CDR1 and CDR2: SGHRS and YFSETQ. CDR3 protein: CASSILPGTESSTDTQYF. The DNA for the CDR3 is TGCGCCAGCAGCATCCTGCCGGGGACAGAGTCTAGCACAGATACGCAGTATTTT.

The rearrangement joins TRBV11-2 to TRBJ2-3; TRBD2 might be the D (5 bases). V shed 5 bases and J shed 3 bases, with 12 bases lying between them. Germline-derived CDR1 and CDR2 are SGHAT and FQNNGV. The CDR3 extends over 14 amino acids. CDR3 in DNA: TGTGCCAGCAGCAGCCGTCGGGGAACAGATACGCAGTATTTT. Amino acids: CASSSRRGTDTQYF.

The rearrangement links TRBV10-3 to TRBJ2-2; TRBD1 agrees at 9 bases. V dropped 5 bases and J dropped 5; count of bases not matched to a gene: 3. The germline CDR1 and CDR2 sequences are ENHRY and SYGVKD. This CDR3 contains 14 residues. The CDR3 DNA follows: TGTGCCATCAGTCCCGGGACAGGGACCGGGGAGCTGTTTTTT. It translates to CAISPGTGTGELFF.

V gene TRBV5-1 combines with J gene TRBJ2-2, with D possibly TRBD1 on 6 matching bases. Germline CDR1 reads SGHRS; CDR2 reads YFSETQ. The CDR3 consists of 16 residues. V shed 4 bases and J shed 7 bases, with 20 bases lying between them. This CDR3 is CASSPGTTHHFGELFF. The CDR3 DNA reads as TGCGCCAGCAGCCCAGGGACAACCCACCATTTCGGGGAGCTGTTTTTT.

The chain carries TRBV7-2 and TRBJ1-3; TRBD1 is a possible D gene (6 bases). Trimming stripped 5 bases from V and 11 bases from J, with 16 bases between. The germline CDR1 and CDR2 sequences are SGHTA and FQGNSA. This CDR3 region has 13 residues. The CDR3 protein is CASSEPGQKAIYF. CDR3 sequence (DNA): TGTGCCAGCAGCGAACCGGGACAAAAGGCCATATATTTT.

The CDR3 spells CASSQKGAVGELFF. CDR3 bases: TGTGCCAGCAGCCAAAAGGGGGCAGTCGGGGAGCTGTTTTTT. J is TRBJ2-2 and V is TRBV11-3, with 7 bases aligning to TRBD1. CDR1 is SGHNT, CDR2 YENEEA, per germline. The CDR3 consists of 14 residues. J was trimmed by 7 bases and V by 5 bases; bases with no gene match: 7.

The chain uses TRBV27 and TRBJ2-7; TRBD2 matches at 8 bases. The V segment lost 8 bases and the J segment 7 bases; nucleotides outside the gene matches: 13. There are 14 residues in the CDR3. Germline V gives CDR1 MNHEY, CDR2 SMNVEV (reference sequence). The CDR3 sequence is CASGERGRMREQYF. Written as DNA, the CDR3 is TGTGCCAGCGGGGAGCGCGGGAGGATGCGTGAGCAGTACTTC.

The chain carries TRBV18 and TRBJ2-3; D is ambiguous. The CDR3 runs 17 residues. The V gene lost 0 bases and the J gene lost 3 bases, with 16 bases spanning the gap. CDR1 is KGHSH and CDR2 is LQKENI in the germline V gene. CDR3 DNA sequence: TGTGCCAGCTCACCACCTAGTCAGCTGGGGTTTACAGATACGCAGTATTTT. Translated: CASSPPSQLGFTDTQYF.

The chain employs TRBV19 and TRBJ1-5; D remains unclear. CDR3 length equals 15 residues. CDR1 is LNHDA, CDR2 SQIVND, per germline (reference sequence). V lost 6 bases to trimming and J lost 0 bases, with 12 bases between them. The CDR3 here is CASSSREISNQPQHF. CDR3 bases: TGTGCCAGTAGCTCGAGGGAGATTAGCAATCAGCCCCAGCATTTT.

This chain joins TRBV5-4 and TRBJ1-3; D is uncertain. This CDR3 is 16 amino acids long. The V gene lost 0 bases and the J gene lost 2 bases, with 12 bases spanning the gap. Germline V gene sequence: CDR1 SGHNT, CDR2 YYREEE (reference sequence). CDR3 sequence: CASSLGGRSPGNTIYF. CDR3 bases: TGTGCCAGCAGCTTGGGTGGGCGGTCCCCTGGAAACACCATATATTTT.

The rearrangement joins TRBV27 to TRBJ2-1; D gene ambiguous. In germline, CDR1 is MNHEY, CDR2 SMNVEV (reference sequence). The CDR3 is 14 residues long. Trimming pared 8 bases from V and 0 bases from J, leaving 11 bases between. CDR3 protein: CASRLVSSYNEQFF. CDR3 DNA: TGTGCCAGCCGGCTCGTAAGCTCCTACAATGAGCAGTTCTTC.

The chain uses TRBV19 and TRBJ1-2, with TRBD1 matching over 9 bases. Germline loops: CDR1 LNHDA, CDR2 SQIVND (reference sequence). The CDR3 consists of 14 residues. V was clipped by 8 bases and J by 8 bases; unmatched bases: 12. CDR3 amino acids: CASVQTGGKGGYTF. CDR3 coding DNA: TGTGCCAGTGTTCAAACAGGGGGCAAAGGAGGCTACACCTTC.

This clone was observed a single time. The chain couples TRBV27 to TRBJ2-7, with 7 bases lining up with TRBD2. This CDR3 region has 13 residues. The V gene end was trimmed by 6 bases and the J gene end by 3 bases; junction bases not matched to a gene: 5. Germline CDR1 and CDR2: MNHEY and SMNVEV (reference sequence). The CDR3 region is CASRKGLGYEQYF. CDR3 nucleotide sequence: TGTGCCAGCAGGAAAGGACTAGGCTACGAGCAGTACTTC.

V and J are TRBV9 and TRBJ1-5, with TRBD1 as a possible D gene (6 bases). Germline CDR1 is SGDLS and CDR2 is YYNGEE. Trimming took 4 bases from V and 7 from J, leaving 12 bases between them. The CDR3 has 13 residues. The chain's CDR3 is CASSTTGSQPQHF. The DNA for the CDR3 is TGTGCCAGCAGCACCACAGGGTCCCAGCCCCAGCATTTT.

About this clone: The sample contains more than one DNA sequence encoding this CDR3. In DNA form, the CDR3 reads TGCGCCAGCAGCTTGGACAGGGGAAGCTACGAGCAGTACTTC. Residues: CASSLDRGSYEQYF. The chain recombines TRBV5-1 with TRBJ2-7; 7 bases align to TRBD1. CDR1 SGHRS and CDR2 YFSETQ come from the germline V gene. Germline trimming cut 0 bases from V and 3 bases from J; bases unmatched to any gene: 3. The CDR3 covers 14 residues.

This chain connects TRBV5-6 to TRBJ1-2; 7 bases match TRBD1. CDR3 length: 13 residues. The junction had 4 bases not matched to a gene; V was cut back by 2 bases and J by 6 bases. Germline assignment: CDR1 SGHDT and CDR2 YYEEEE. CDR3 sequence: CASSLQGRDGYTF. The CDR3 nucleotides read TGTGCCAGCAGCTTACAGGGGAGGGATGGCTACACCTTC. Full variable domain (outside the CDR3, taken from reference TRBV5-6 and TRBJ1-2): DAGVTQSPTHLIKTRGQQVTLRCSPKSGHDTVSWYQQALGQGPQFIFQYYEEEERQRGNFPDRFSGHQFPNYSSELNVNALLLGDSALYLCASSLQGRDGYTFGSGTRLTVV.

The V and J genes are TRBV5-1 and TRBJ2-3; 8 nucleotides agree with TRBD2. From germline, CDR1 is SGHRS and CDR2 YFSETQ. The CDR3 is 15 amino acids. V lost 0 bases and J lost 7; bases outside the gene matches: 7. The CDR3 region has the DNA TGCGCCAGCAGCTTGGAAGCGGGAGCCACTCATACGCAGTATTTT. Translation: CASSLEAGATHTQYF.